This TCR beta chain was recorded in a study of neurological immune-mediated disorders. Ten or more counts support this clonotype. TCRdb analysed the 5' RACE reads with MiXCR anew, one entry per CDR3 protein. Among about 50,000 distinct CDR3 sequences listed, approximately 10% were seen once. The material sequenced was PBMCs. This receptor was obtained from a man aged 65 to 79 with HTLV-1-associated myelopathy (HAM/TSP).

The chain's CDR3 is CASSAWREEKLFF. CDR3 bases: TGTGCCAGCAGCGCCTGGAGGGAGGAAAAACTGTTTTTT. V and J are TRBV7-2 and TRBJ1-4; no firm D call. The length of the CDR3 is 13 residues. Trimming shortened V by 5 bases and J by 8 bases, and 12 bases separated the two germline ends. Germline loops: CDR1 SGHTA, CDR2 FQGNSA.